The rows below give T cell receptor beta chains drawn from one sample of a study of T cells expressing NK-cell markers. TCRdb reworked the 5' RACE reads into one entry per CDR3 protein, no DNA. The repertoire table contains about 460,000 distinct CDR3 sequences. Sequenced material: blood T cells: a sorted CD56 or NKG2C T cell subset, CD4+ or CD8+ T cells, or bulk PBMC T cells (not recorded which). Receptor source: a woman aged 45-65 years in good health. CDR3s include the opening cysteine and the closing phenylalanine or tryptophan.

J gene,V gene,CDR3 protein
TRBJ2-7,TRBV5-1,CASSSGLTPYEQYF
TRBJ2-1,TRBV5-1,CASSLLSRDSSYNEQFF
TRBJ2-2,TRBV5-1,CASSGDRGIAGELFF
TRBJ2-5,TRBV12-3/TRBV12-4,CASSFRLAQETQYF
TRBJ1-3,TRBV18,CASSPRNQGDSGNTIYF
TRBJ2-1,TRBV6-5,CASSPQGGVSYNEQFF
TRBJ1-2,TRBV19,CASSIIRQDYGYTF
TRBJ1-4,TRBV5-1,CASSFASLRTNEKLFF
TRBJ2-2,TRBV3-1,CASSQREQRETGELFF
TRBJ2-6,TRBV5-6,CASGPVGANVLTF
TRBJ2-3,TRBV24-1,CATSDPGTSGPTDTQYF
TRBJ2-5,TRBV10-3,CATGVKAEQETQYF
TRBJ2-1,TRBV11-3,CASSLGGRAYNEQFF
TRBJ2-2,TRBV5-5,CASSLFGGRMFF
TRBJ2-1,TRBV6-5,CASRPGSKNEQFF
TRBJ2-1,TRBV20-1,CSARGGSRGSYNEQFF
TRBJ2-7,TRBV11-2,CASSLSGAHEQYF
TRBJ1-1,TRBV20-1,CSARDQLGDREPEAFF
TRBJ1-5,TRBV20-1,CSASQGINQPQHF
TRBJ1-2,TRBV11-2,CASSLGAGETLYGYTF
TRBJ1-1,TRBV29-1,CSVRAAFPAVAFF
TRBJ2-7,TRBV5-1,CASSFSGRRSYEQYF
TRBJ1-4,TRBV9,CASSVDDVPRMLFF
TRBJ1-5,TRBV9,CASSVGGGREEPQHF
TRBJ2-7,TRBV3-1,CASSQGAGVRGQYF
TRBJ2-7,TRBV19,CASSGTDEQYF